These 31 T cell receptor beta chains came from one sample sequenced in a study of response to subunit inactivated influenza vaccine. TCRdb reprocessed the RT-PCR reads via MiXCR and lists one record per CDR3 protein. The sample lists some 800,000 distinct CDR3 sequences, approximately 21% occurring once. The sequences come from PBMCs from blood, collected 5 to 6 days after vaccination. Every receptor here comes from a man aged 50 to 59 who received an inactivated influenza vaccine.

The sample holds a few counts of this clonotype. Here the CDR3 reads CASSPGGGSSYNEQFF. DNA for the CDR3: TGTGCCAGCTCCCCCGGTGGGGGTAGCTCCTACAATGAGCAGTTCTTC. The chain is built from TRBV18 and TRBJ2-1; D may match TRBD1 or TRBD2 (5 bases each). The V and J ends lost 6 bases and 0 bases respectively, with 15 bases between them. Germline V gene data show CDR1 as KGHSH and CDR2 as LQKENI. The CDR3 has 16 amino acids.

The chain has TRBV6-1 and TRBJ1-2, with a weak D call TRBD1 (5 bases). V dropped 7 bases and J dropped 2 bases, with 14 bases sitting between them. The CDR3 is 14 residues long. Germline V gene data show CDR1 as MNHNS and CDR2 as SASEGT. The CDR3 sequence is CASTPVRGNYGYTF. CDR3 nucleotide sequence: TGTGCCAGCACCCCGGTGAGGGGCAACTATGGCTACACCTTC.

In its sample, this clonotype was seen many times. The chain is built from TRBV10-3 and TRBJ2-5; tentatively, D is TRBD2 (7 bases). The V gene's germline CDR1 is ENHRY and CDR2 SYGVKD. Deletions cut 4 bases from V and 2 bases from J, with 17 bases between. CDR3 size: 16 residues. As DNA, the CDR3 is TGTGCCATCAGTGGGGGGCTAGCGGCATCACAAGAGACCCAGTACTTC. Its protein product is CAISGGLAASQETQYF.

V usage is TRBV7-6 and J usage is TRBJ2-3; 10 bases align to TRBD2. CDR1 is SGHVS, CDR2 FNYEAQ, per germline. Germline trimming cut 1 base from V and 10 bases from J; bases unmatched to any gene: 5. The CDR3 is 14 amino acids. The CDR3, as DNA: TGTGCCAGCAGCTTAGAGCAAGCGGGGGGGCCGCAGTATTTT. It specifies CASSLEQAGGPQYF.

V and J are TRBV10-3 and TRBJ1-1; no firm D call. Looked up from germline, CDR1 is ENHRY and CDR2 is SYGVKD. The V and J ends lost 3 bases and 0 bases respectively, with 5 bases between them. CDR3 length: 13 residues. The CDR3 reads CAISDPLNTEAFF. CDR3 DNA sequence: TGTGCCATCAGTGATCCCTTGAACACTGAAGCTTTCTTT.

The genes are TRBV20-1 and TRBJ2-5; a weak D match, TRBD2 (5 bases). CDR1 and CDR2 from the germline V gene are DFQATT and SNEGSKA (reference sequence). The CDR3 length is 14 residues. V was pared by 7 bases and J by 3 bases, with 18 bases between. CDR3 bases: TGCAGTGTTACTCTAGGGAGCCCTAAAGAGACCCAGTACTTC. Its translation: CSVTLGSPKETQYF.

The chain couples TRBV7-9 to TRBJ2-7; D gene unclear. The CDR3 has 12 amino acids. Trimming stripped 5 bases from V and 7 bases from J, with 12 bases between. CDR1 is SEHNR, CDR2 FQNEAQ, per germline (reference sequence). The CDR3 protein is CASSPGSNEQYF. The CDR3 DNA reads TGTGCCAGCAGCCCCGGATCTAATGAGCAGTACTTC.

CDR3 nucleotides: TGTGCCAGCAGCCCCCCAGCGGGCCGCACAGATACGCAGTATTTT. This sequence encodes CASSPPAGRTDTQYF. V usage is TRBV28 and J usage is TRBJ2-3; tentative D call: TRBD2 (6 bases). This CDR3 has 15 amino acids. Germline lookup yields CDR1 MDHEN and CDR2 SYDVKM. Trimming took off 6 bases at V and 1 base at J, with 14 bases between the two ends.

The sample holds one count of this clonotype. The chain employs TRBV28 and TRBJ1-1; D is possibly TRBD1 (5 bases). CDR1 MDHEN and CDR2 SYDVKM come from the germline V gene. The CDR3 spans 16 residues. V was cut by 7 bases and J by 5 bases, with 23 bases left in between. DNA for the CDR3: TGTGCCAGCACCCCGCGGACACAAAAAAAGGGGACTGAAGCTTTCTTT. Its translation is CASTPRTQKKGTEAFF.

V is TRBV10-3 and J is TRBJ2-1; 13 bases agree with TRBD2. The V segment lost 6 bases and the J segment 8 bases; nucleotides outside the gene matches: 7. The CDR3 covers 15 residues. The germline CDR1 and CDR2 sequences are ENHRY and SYGVKD. CDR3 protein: CAISPTSGGAHEQFF. CDR3 DNA sequence: TGTGCCATCAGCCCCACTAGCGGGGGGGCACATGAGCAGTTCTTC.

This clonotype appeared a few times. The V gene is TRBV6-2 or TRBV6-3, the J gene TRBJ1-1; D remains ambiguous. The germline V gene encodes CDR1 MNHEY and CDR2 SVGEGT. V lost 7 bases to trimming and J lost 7 bases, with 10 bases between them. This CDR3 comprises 11 residues. CDR3 coding DNA: TGTGCCAGCAACCAACATGGTGAAGCTTTCTTT. Its translation is CASNQHGEAFF.

This clonotype was recorded a few times. The chain recombines TRBV5-1 with TRBJ2-3, with D unclear. The germline V gene encodes CDR1 SGHRS and CDR2 YFSETQ. Trimming stripped 0 bases from V and 2 bases from J, with 13 bases between. There are 16 residues in the CDR3. CDR3: CASSLEVLAPTDTQYF. The CDR3, as DNA: TGCGCCAGCAGCTTGGAGGTCTTAGCCCCCACAGATACGCAGTATTTT.

The genes are TRBV12-3 or TRBV12-4 and TRBJ2-3, with D maybe TRBD1 (6 bases). The V gene lost 6 bases and the J gene lost 4 bases, with 17 bases spanning the gap. The CDR3 spans 15 residues. Here the CDR3 DNA reads TGTGCCAGCAGGCAGGGGCTAGCTTACTCAGATACGCAGTATTTT. This codes for CASRQGLAYSDTQYF.

This clonotype was seen repeatedly, ten times or more. The J gene is TRBJ2-7, the V gene TRBV7-2, with D possibly called TRBD1 or TRBD2 (5 bases each). CDR3 size: 14 residues. CDR1 SGHTA and CDR2 FQGNSA come from the germline V gene. Between the trimmed V and J ends, which lost 3 bases and 5 bases, there was a span of 14 bases. CDR3 nucleotides: TGTGCCAGCAGCTTCATTGGGGCTAGCCACGAGCAGTACTTC. Protein sequence: CASSFIGASHEQYF.

This chain uses TRBV5-1 with TRBJ2-1; D unclear. The CDR3 has 16 residues. CDR1 is SGHRS, CDR2 YFSETQ, per germline. V lost 3 bases and J 0 bases, leaving 13 bases between the germline ends. This chain's CDR3 is CASSWEQRASYNEQFF. CDR3 coding DNA: TGCGCCAGCAGCTGGGAACAGCGAGCCTCCTACAATGAGCAGTTCTTC.

The chain is built from TRBV5-1 and TRBJ2-7; D might be TRBD1 or TRBD2, each matching 6 bases. CDR1 SGHRS and CDR2 YFSETQ come from the germline V gene. The CDR3 sequence is 17 residues long. V lost 4 bases to trimming and J lost 4 bases, with 24 bases between them. As DNA, the CDR3 is TGCGCCAGCAGCCGAGGTTATTCTGGGGGGCAGTTTTACGAGCAGTACTTC. Its protein product is CASSRGYSGGQFYEQYF.

The chain uses TRBV4-2 and TRBJ2-3; D gene uncertain. Per germline, CDR1 LGHNA and CDR2 YNFKEQ. This CDR3 comprises 15 residues. V was pared by 4 bases and J by 4 bases, with 15 bases between. The CDR3 here is CASSPALRSADTQYF. CDR3 DNA sequence: TGTGCCAGCAGCCCAGCCCTCAGATCGGCAGATACGCAGTATTTT.

This clonotype turned up a few times. In DNA, the CDR3 is TGCAGTGCTAGCGGGGGGGCCGCGGATCCCGGGGAGCTGTTTTTT. It is translated as CSASGGAADPGELFF. The genes are TRBV20-1 and TRBJ2-2; TRBD2 aligns across 8 bases. The V gene end was trimmed by 3 bases and the J gene end by 6 bases; junction bases not matched to a gene: 9. Germline V CDR1 and CDR2: DFQATT, SNEGSKA (reference sequence). The CDR3 length is 15 residues.

This chain joins TRBV5-1 and TRBJ2-3; TRBD2 aligns across 11 bases. V shed 0 bases, J shed 1 base, and the junction held 7 bases outside the gene matches. This CDR3 is built from 18 residues. Germline CDR1 reads SGHRS; CDR2 reads YFSETQ. The CDR3 is CASSLGRMTSGGTDTQYF. The CDR3 region has the DNA TGCGCCAGCAGCTTGGGGAGGATGACTAGCGGGGGCACAGATACGCAGTATTTT.

There are a few counts of this clonotype. The V and J genes are TRBV5-1 and TRBJ2-5, with D possibly being TRBD2 (6 bases). Germline lookup yields CDR1 SGHRS and CDR2 YFSETQ. The CDR3 totals 14 residues. V was clipped by 4 bases and J by 1 base, with 11 bases between them. The CDR3 nucleotides are TGCGCCAGCAGCCTCCGGGACTTCCAAGAGACCCAGTACTTC. This encodes CASSLRDFQETQYF. Using reference TRBV5-1 and TRBJ2-5 for the parts outside the CDR3, the full variable domain is KAGVTQTPRYLIKTRGQQVTLSCSPISGHRSVSWYQQTPGQGLQFLFEYFSETQRNKGNFPGRFSGRQFSNSRSEMNVSTLELGDSALYLCASSLRDFQETQYFGPGTRLLVL.

This clonotype was seen more than once but under ten times. The V and J genes are TRBV27 and TRBJ1-1; D call uncertain. Germline-derived CDR1 and CDR2 are MNHEY and SMNVEV (reference sequence). With 9 bases removed from V and 3 bases from J, the gap between germline ends came to 2 bases. The CDR3 loop spans 9 amino acids. CDR3 coding DNA: TGTGCCAGACACACTGAAGCTTTCTTT. Residues: CARHTEAFF.

This rearrangement joins TRBV29-1 to TRBJ2-2, with D unresolved. Trimming took 6 bases from V and 1 from J, leaving 12 bases between them. This CDR3 contains 14 residues. CDR1 and CDR2 from the germline V gene are SQVTM and ANQGSEA. The CDR3 DNA sequence: TGCAGCGTGGAAAGGCCGGAGAACACCGGGGAGCTGTTTTTT. Its translation is CSVERPENTGELFF.

In its sample, this clonotype was seen many times. The chain is built from TRBV20-1 and TRBJ2-2, with D unclear. Germline values: CDR1 DFQATT, CDR2 SNEGSKA (reference sequence). The CDR3 has 12 amino acids. V lost 6 bases to trimming and J lost 3 bases, with 8 bases between them. The CDR3 nucleotides are TGCAGTGCAGATGATGACACCGGGGAGCTGTTTTTT. Protein sequence: CSADDDTGELFF.

J is TRBJ2-5 and V is TRBV12-3 or TRBV12-4; D is undetermined. The CDR3 sequence is 17 residues long. Trimming took off 1 base at V and 1 base at J, with 16 bases between the two ends. The CDR3 bases are TGTGCCAGCAGTTTAGGGTCCCTGTTCGAATTCCAAGAGACCCAGTACTTC. Its translation: CASSLGSLFEFQETQYF.

This sequence joins TRBV4-2 and TRBJ1-2; 8 bases line up with TRBD1. CDR1 is LGHNA, CDR2 YNFKEQ, per germline. The CDR3 sequence is 16 residues long. V was pared by 1 base and J by 4 bases, with 8 bases of the junction left unmatched. CDR3 sequence reads: CASSQATGGMSYGYTF. For the CDR3, the DNA is TGTGCCAGCAGCCAAGCCACAGGGGGGATGTCCTATGGCTACACCTTC.

The chain joins TRBV5-1 to TRBJ2-6; D might be TRBD1 (5 bases). This CDR3 contains 14 residues. Trimming stripped 5 bases from V and 2 bases from J, with 8 bases between. The germline CDR1 and CDR2 sequences are SGHRS and YFSETQ. The CDR3 reads CASRVRAGANVLTF. CDR3 nucleotides: TGCGCCAGCAGGGTCAGGGCTGGGGCCAACGTCCTGACTTTC. Full variable domain (rest looked up from reference TRBV5-1 and TRBJ2-6): KAGVTQTPRYLIKTRGQQVTLSCSPISGHRSVSWYQQTPGQGLQFLFEYFSETQRNKGNFPGRFSGRQFSNSRSEMNVSTLELGDSALYLCASRVRAGANVLTFGAGSRLTVL.

This chain links TRBV19 with TRBJ2-5; no clear D. The length of the CDR3 is 14 residues. Trimming cost V 4 bases and J 2 bases, with 11 bases left between them. Germline CDR1 is LNHDA and CDR2 is SQIVND (reference sequence). The CDR3 reads CASSRGLRQETQYF. The CDR3 DNA reads as TGTGCCAGTAGTAGGGGATTGCGGCAAGAGACCCAGTACTTC.

This clonotype was observed a handful of times. The V and J genes are TRBV10-3 and TRBJ1-2, with 7 bases aligning to TRBD1. The CDR3 extends over 14 amino acids. The germline gives CDR1 ENHRY, CDR2 SYGVKD. V gave up 6 bases and J gave up 8 bases; unmatched junction bases: 12. In nucleotides, the CDR3 is TGTGCCATCAGCTCGGACAGGAGGGCGTTCGGCTACACCTTC. This translates into CAISSDRRAFGYTF.

The genes are TRBV7-2 and TRBJ2-6; no firm D call. V gave up 6 bases and J gave up 2 bases, with 5 bases separating them. CDR1 and CDR2 from the germline V gene are SGHTA and FQGNSA. CDR3 length: 13 residues. The CDR3 reads CASRQTGANVLTF. The CDR3 DNA reads as TGTGCCAGCAGACAGACTGGGGCCAACGTCCTGACTTTC.

This clonotype showed up many times. V and J are TRBV7-2 and TRBJ2-1; 10 bases fit TRBD2. The CDR3 sequence is 13 residues long. V was pared by 4 bases and J by 8 bases, with 2 bases of the junction left unmatched. Germline values: CDR1 SGHTA, CDR2 FQGNSA. CDR3: CASSWTSGHEQFF. DNA of the CDR3: TGTGCCAGCAGCTGGACTAGCGGACATGAGCAGTTCTTC. Drawing the rest from reference TRBV7-2 and TRBJ2-1, the complete variable domain is GAGVSQSPSNKVTEKGKDVELRCDPISGHTALYWYRQSLGQGLEFLIYFQGNSAPDKSGLPSDRFSAERTGGSVSTLTIQRTQQEDSAVYLCASSWTSGHEQFFGPGTRLTVL.

This chain connects TRBV29-1 to TRBJ2-5; D is ambiguous. The CDR3 covers 9 residues. The V gene's germline CDR1 is SQVTM and CDR2 ANQGSEA. The V and J ends lost 0 bases and 7 bases respectively, with 0 bases between them. CDR3: CSVEETQYF. In DNA, the CDR3 is TGCAGCGTTGAAGAGACCCAGTACTTC.